The 24 T cell receptor beta chains below all came from one sample that was sequenced in a study of T cell repertoires in ileal Crohn's disease (dated by TCRdb to 2018 to 2020). Receptors were amplified or captured by the immunoSEQ multiplex PCR assay. This is the immuneACCESS table as TCRdb keeps it, with only in-frame sequences that have V and J called. A part of the clones is gone; compared with another copy, unresolved V genes explain less than half, and the rest is unexplained. This sample gives under 8,500 clones in total; 60% to 80% of them show up just once. The ten largest clonotypes hold approximately 8.4% of the sample. The sequenced sample was ileal tissue. All receptors come from an adult with Crohn's disease.

V usage is TRBV28 and J usage is TRBJ2-3, with 10 positions matching TRBD1. The germline V gene has CDR1 MDHEN and CDR2 SYDVKM. The V segment lost 6 bases and the J segment 5 bases; nucleotides outside the gene matches: 17. The length of the CDR3 is 18 residues. The CDR3: CASSPSPGTGAVGDTQYF. CDR3 coding DNA: TGTGCCAGCAGCCCAAGTCCCGGGACAGGGGCGGTTGGAGATACGCAGTATTTT.

The chain carries TRBV25-1 and TRBJ1-1; D is uncertain. The CDR3 loop spans 13 amino acids. CDR1 is MGHDK and CDR2 is SYGVNS in the germline V gene. Trimming took off 7 bases at V and 1 base at J, with 10 bases between the two ends. The DNA of the CDR3 is TGTGCCAGCACGGGATCGGGGAACACTGAAGCTTTCTTT. Translation gives CASTGSGNTEAFF.

The rearrangement joins TRBV29-1 to TRBJ1-5, with 7 bases fitting TRBD1. Germline CDR1 is SQVTM and CDR2 is ANQGSEA. The CDR3 is 15 amino acids. V lost 3 bases and J lost 4; bases outside the gene matches: 9. CDR3 sequence: CSVELPGGTNQPQHF. The CDR3 DNA reads as TGCAGCGTTGAGTTGCCAGGGGGTACGAATCAGCCCCAGCATTTT.

V gene TRBV7-7 combines with J gene TRBJ2-3; TRBD1 matches at 7 bases. Germline assignment: CDR1 SSHAT and CDR2 FNYEAQ (reference sequence). After removal of 5 bases from V and 0 bases from J, the junction contained 5 bases not matched to a gene. The CDR3 has 15 amino acids. The CDR3 nucleotides are TGTGCCAGCAGCCCAACAGGGGCCAGCACAGATACGCAGTATTTT. It encodes CASSPTGASTDTQYF.

J is TRBJ1-2 and V is TRBV4-2; tentative D call: TRBD1 (5 bases). Germline V gene lookup returns CDR1 LGHNA and CDR2 YNFKEQ. Trimming removed 4 bases at V and 3 bases at J, with 15 bases between. This CDR3 is 15 amino acids long. CDR3 in amino acids: CASSPSSGGDYGYTF. CDR3 nucleotides: TGTGCCAGCAGCCCCTCGAGCGGGGGTGACTATGGCTACACCTTC.

The chain combines TRBV27 with TRBJ2-7, with TRBD1 matching over 8 bases. The V and J ends lost 5 bases and 6 bases, in that order; junction bases with no gene match: 0. There are 11 residues in the CDR3. From germline, CDR1 is MNHEY and CDR2 SMNVEV (reference sequence). The CDR3 DNA follows: TGTGCCAGCAGTACAGGGGGCGAGCAGTACTTC. It specifies CASSTGGEQYF.

This rearrangement joins TRBV18 to TRBJ2-2, with TRBD2 matching 9 bases. The CDR3 sequence is 16 residues long. The J segment lost 4 bases and the V segment lost 6 bases, leaving 9 bases of the junction unmatched. Germline CDR1 KGHSH, CDR2 LQKENI. In DNA form, the CDR3 reads TGTGCCAGCTCGACACCGCCACTAGCGGGCACCGGGGAGCTGTTTTTT. This gives the protein CASSTPPLAGTGELFF.

The chain recombines TRBV6-1 with TRBJ1-6; D call uncertain. Looked up from germline, CDR1 is MNHNS and CDR2 is SASEGT. Trimming stripped 6 bases from V and 2 bases from J, with 5 bases between. There are 13 residues in the CDR3. The CDR3 here is CASRSTYNSPLHF. CDR3 coding DNA: TGTGCCAGCAGGAGTACCTATAATTCACCCCTCCACTTT.

The V call is TRBV19, the J call TRBJ2-1; 11 bases align to TRBD2. CDR3 length: 15 residues. The trim removed 6 bases at V and 9 bases at J, leaving 10 bases unmatched. The germline V gene encodes CDR1 LNHDA and CDR2 SQIVND (reference sequence). For the CDR3, the DNA is TGTGCCAGTAGCCTTATAGCGGGGGGGAACGGTGAGCAGTTCTTC. Its translation: CASSLIAGGNGEQFF.

This rearrangement joins TRBV4-2 to TRBJ1-6; D remains unclear. Trimming left V 5 bases short and J 8 bases short, with 13 bases between. Germline V gene data show CDR1 as LGHNA and CDR2 as YNFKEQ. This CDR3 spans 14 amino acids. The DNA of the CDR3 is TGTGCCAGCAGCGGGCGTACCGCAGATTCACCCCTCCACTTT. This sequence encodes CASSGRTADSPLHF.

The V and J genes are TRBV2 and TRBJ1-1; TRBD1 agrees at 8 bases. There are 14 residues in the CDR3. Losses at the gene ends were 7 bases for V and 0 bases for J; bases not matched to a gene: 4. In germline, CDR1 is SNHLY, CDR2 FYNNEI. The chain's CDR3 is CASKQGDLNTEAFF. In nucleotides, the CDR3 is TGTGCCAGCAAACAGGGGGACCTGAACACTGAAGCTTTCTTT.

The chain carries TRBV7-8 and TRBJ2-7, with D hard to call. Germline lookup yields CDR1 SGHVS and CDR2 FQNEAQ. The CDR3 consists of 15 residues. V lost 0 bases to trimming and J lost 3 bases, with 12 bases between them. CDR3 DNA sequence: TGTGCCAGCAGCTTAGCATTTGGTATCAGCTACGAGCAGTACTTC. It is translated as CASSLAFGISYEQYF.

This sequence joins TRBV11-2 and TRBJ2-7; TRBD2 matches at 11 bases. With V trimmed by 4 bases and J by 6 bases, 5 bases remained unmatched. The CDR3 runs 14 residues. Germline loops: CDR1 SGHAT, CDR2 FQNNGV. The CDR3 loop reads CASSSTSGGPEQYF. In DNA, the CDR3 is TGTGCCAGCAGCTCAACTAGCGGGGGACCCGAGCAGTACTTC.

The chain is built from TRBV7-2 and TRBJ2-7; 12 positions agree with TRBD2. Germline CDR1 and CDR2: SGHTA and FQGNSA. The V and J ends lost 5 bases and 4 bases, in that order; junction bases with no gene match: 15. The CDR3 sequence is 18 residues long. The CDR3 DNA is TGTGCCAGCAGCGCCAGTTGGTCTAGCGGGGGGGCCTTGTACGAGCAGTACTTC. It yields the protein CASSASWSSGGALYEQYF.

Only a few counts were recorded for this clone. The J gene is TRBJ2-7, the V gene TRBV5-4, with a possible D match to TRBD2 (5 bases). Between the trimmed V and J ends, which lost 2 bases and 3 bases, there was a span of 6 bases. CDR3 length: 12 amino acids. Germline V gene lookup returns CDR1 SGHNT and CDR2 YYREEE (reference sequence). CDR3 amino acids: CASSFRDYEQYF. CDR3 sequence (DNA): TGTGCCAGCAGCTTCCGGGACTACGAGCAGTACTTC.

The V call is TRBV5-1, the J call TRBJ2-7; the match to TRBD2 covers 9 bases. Germline CDR1 and CDR2: SGHRS and YFSETQ. The ends lost 4 bases at V and 5 bases at J; junction bases unmatched: 10. The CDR3 contains 15 residues. The CDR3 region is CASSPEGGGAHEQYF. CDR3 DNA sequence: TGCGCCAGCAGCCCCGAGGGCGGGGGGGCCCACGAGCAGTACTTC.

The chain combines TRBV6-6 with TRBJ1-1; no definite D call. Trimming pared 7 bases from V and 0 bases from J, leaving 9 bases between. The CDR3 length is 13 residues. Germline lookup yields CDR1 MNHNY and CDR2 SVGAGI (reference sequence). CDR3 protein: CASKARMNTEAFF. The DNA for the CDR3 is TGTGCCAGCAAGGCGCGGATGAACACTGAAGCTTTCTTT.

The rearrangement uses TRBV12-5 and TRBJ1-5; D remains unclear. V dropped 8 bases and J dropped 8 bases, with 13 bases sitting between them. This CDR3 has 12 amino acids. CDR1 is LGHNT, CDR2 FRNRAP, per germline. The CDR3 DNA is TGTGCTAGTTGTTCTGAGGGAGAGCCCCAGCATTTT. Protein: CASCSEGEPQHF.

This chain links TRBV19 with TRBJ1-1; D gene unclear. V dropped 6 bases and J dropped 7 bases, with 21 bases sitting between them. Germline V gene sequence: CDR1 LNHDA, CDR2 SQIVND (reference sequence). The CDR3 spans 15 residues. This CDR3 reads CASRRGSHLDLEAFF. CDR3 sequence (DNA): TGTGCCAGTAGGCGCGGGAGCCACCTCGACCTTGAAGCTTTCTTT.

This chain connects TRBV2 to TRBJ2-3; 11 nucleotides match TRBD2. Germline trimming cut 8 bases from V and 3 bases from J; bases unmatched to any gene: 4. The V gene's germline CDR1 is SNHLY and CDR2 FYNNEI. The CDR3 is 14 amino acids. The CDR3 loop is CASDTSGGTDTQYF. DNA for the CDR3: TGTGCCAGCGACACTAGCGGGGGTACAGATACGCAGTATTTT.

The chain is built from TRBV21-1 and TRBJ1-1. TRBV21-1 is designated a pseudogene. The CDR3 has 17 residues. CDR3 amino acids: CASRGEVRGGPPTEAFF. CDR3 nucleotide sequence: TGTGCCAGCAGGGGGGAGGTTAGGGGGGGCCCCCCCACTGAAGCTTTCTTT.

The genes are TRBV28 and TRBJ1-6; 9 bases align to TRBD1. V lost 6 bases to trimming and J lost 7 bases; unmatched junction nucleotides: 13. Germline lookup yields CDR1 MDHEN and CDR2 SYDVKM. The CDR3 is 17 residues long. The chain's CDR3 is CASSSTRDRARNSPLHF. The CDR3 DNA reads TGTGCCAGCAGCTCGACCCGGGACAGGGCGAGGAATTCACCCCTCCACTTT.

This chain uses TRBV29-1 with TRBJ2-7; D is perhaps TRBD2 (6 bases). CDR3 length: 13 amino acids. Trimming removed 0 bases at V and 3 bases at J, with 9 bases between. CDR1 and CDR2 (germline): SQVTM, ANQGSEA. As DNA, the CDR3 is TGCAGCGTTGAAGACCCCGGGGGCTACGAGCAGTACTTC. It is translated as CSVEDPGGYEQYF.

The chain links TRBV19 to TRBJ2-7, with 9 positions matching TRBD1. The junction had 7 bases not matched to a gene; V was cut back by 2 bases and J by 5 bases. Germline V CDR1 and CDR2: LNHDA, SQIVND (reference sequence). The length of the CDR3 is 15 residues. The CDR3 coding sequence is TGTGCCAGTAGTATAACAGGGGGCGATTTCAACGAGCAGTACTTC. Translation gives CASSITGGDFNEQYF.